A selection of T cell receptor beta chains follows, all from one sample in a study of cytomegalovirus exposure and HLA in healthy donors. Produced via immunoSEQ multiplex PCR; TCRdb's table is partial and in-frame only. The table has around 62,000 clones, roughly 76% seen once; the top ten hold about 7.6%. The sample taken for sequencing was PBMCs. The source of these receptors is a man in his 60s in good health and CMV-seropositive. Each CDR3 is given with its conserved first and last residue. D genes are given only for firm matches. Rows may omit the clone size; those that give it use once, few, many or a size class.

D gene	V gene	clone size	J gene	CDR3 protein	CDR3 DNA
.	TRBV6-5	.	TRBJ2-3	CASSTVSDTQYF	TGTGCCAGCAGTACGGTGTCAGATACGCAGTATTTT
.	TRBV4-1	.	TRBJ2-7	CASSQGQGRAYEQYF	TGCGCCAGCAGCCAAGGACAGGGGAGGGCCTACGAGCAGTACTTC
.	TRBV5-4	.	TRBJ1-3	CASSLGYGQFSGNTIYF	TGTGCCAGCAGCTTGGGATACGGACAGTTCTCTGGAAACACCATATATTTT
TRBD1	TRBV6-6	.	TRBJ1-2	CAIPGQGNYGYTF	TGTGCCATCCCGGGACAGGGGAACTATGGCTACACCTTC
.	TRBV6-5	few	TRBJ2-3	CASNLGTGTDTQYF	TGTGCCAGCAACCTCGGGACTGGCACAGATACGCAGTATTTT
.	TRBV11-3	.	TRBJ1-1	CASSASMNTEAFF	TGTGCCAGCAGCGCGTCGATGAACACTGAAGCTTTCTTT
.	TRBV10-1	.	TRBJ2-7	CASSRDISYEQYF	TGCGCCAGCAGTAGGGACATCTCCTACGAGCAGTACTTC
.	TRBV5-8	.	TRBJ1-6	CASSLGQNNSPLHF	TGTGCCAGCAGCTTGGGACAGAATAATTCACCCCTCCACTTT
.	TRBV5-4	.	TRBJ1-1	CASSLAQGGTEAFF	TGTGCCAGCAGCTTGGCCCAAGGAGGCACTGAAGCTTTCTTT
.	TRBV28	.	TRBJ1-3	CASSPTNGGGNTIYF	TGTGCCAGCAGCCCGACAAACGGGGGTGGAAACACCATATATTTT
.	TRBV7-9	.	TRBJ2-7	CASSSPESSYEQYF	TGTGCCAGCAGCTCCCCGGAGAGCTCCTACGAGCAGTACTTC
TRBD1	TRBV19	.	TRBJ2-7	CASSIISTGSDEQYF	TGTGCCAGTAGTATTATTTCGACAGGGTCCGACGAGCAGTACTTC
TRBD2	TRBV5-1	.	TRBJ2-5	CASSFDRLAGGKETQYF	TGCGCCAGCAGCTTCGACCGACTAGCGGGGGGCAAAGAGACCCAGTACTTC
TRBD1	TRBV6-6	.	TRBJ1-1	CASSYGTGRSTEAFF	TGTGCCAGCAGTTACGGGACAGGGCGTAGCACTGAAGCTTTCTTT
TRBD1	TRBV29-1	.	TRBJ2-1	CSVEKQGVRNEQFF	TGCAGCGTTGAAAAGCAGGGGGTTCGGAATGAGCAGTTCTTC
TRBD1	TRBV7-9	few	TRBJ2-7	CASRNPGTGAYEQYF	TGTGCCAGCAGAAACCCCGGGACAGGGGCCTACGAGCAGTACTTC